The entry below gives a single TCR beta chain sequence along with its context. The antigen is not known. The sample is drawn from a study of cytotoxic CD8 clonotypes in ibrutinib-treated CLL. Study details: Across the patients, under 12 were relapsed/refractory, about 14 treatment-naive and under 18 IGHV unmutated. After a median of about six years, some 15 patients stayed remitted and some twelve progressed; responses had been partial in approximately 24 and complete in 2. Study results and caveats: Clonality went up at the time of ibrutinib response, stayed stable in sustained remission, and later dropped back toward its baseline level at progression. Public clonotypes, rarely seen, contracted or held steady on treatment.

Measured with immunoSEQ multiplex PCR; TCRdb has only the in-frame clones, and not every one. The table records 50,000 to 70,000 clones, roughly 54% of them present only once. Looked up from germline, CDR1 is SGHRS and CDR2 is YFSETQ. The CDR3 covers 15 residues. V lost 4 bases and J lost 4; bases outside the gene matches: 6. J is TRBJ1-5 and V is TRBV5-1; 9 nucleotides line up with TRBD1. The material was PBMCs, obtained at disease progression, from a patient treated with ibrutinib. The clonotype comes from a human donor with chronic lymphocytic leukemia. The CDR3 here is CASSKRTGENQPQHF. The DNA of the CDR3 is TGCGCCAGCAGCAAGAGGACAGGGGAAAATCAGCCCCAGCATTTT.